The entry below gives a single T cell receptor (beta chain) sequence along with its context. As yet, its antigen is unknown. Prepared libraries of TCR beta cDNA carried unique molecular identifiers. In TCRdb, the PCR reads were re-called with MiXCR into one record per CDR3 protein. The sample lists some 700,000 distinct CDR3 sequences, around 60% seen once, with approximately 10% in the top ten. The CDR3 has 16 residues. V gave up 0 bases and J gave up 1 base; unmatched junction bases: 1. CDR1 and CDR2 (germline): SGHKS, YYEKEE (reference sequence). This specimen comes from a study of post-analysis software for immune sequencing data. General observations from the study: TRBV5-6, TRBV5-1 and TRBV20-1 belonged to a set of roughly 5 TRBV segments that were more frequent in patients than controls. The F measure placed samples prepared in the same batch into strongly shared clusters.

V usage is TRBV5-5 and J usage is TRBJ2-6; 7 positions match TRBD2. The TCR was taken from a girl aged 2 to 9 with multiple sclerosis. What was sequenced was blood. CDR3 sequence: CASSLGAGSGANVLTF. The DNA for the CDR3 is TGTGCCAGCAGCTTGGGAGCGGGATCTGGGGCCAACGTCCTGACTTTC.